One sample yielded the 26 T cell receptor beta chains listed below, sequenced in a study of blood T cell repertoires in COVID-19. Assay: immunoSEQ multiplex PCR; the TCRdb copy retains only in-frame clones and omits some. The sample has about 190,000 clones, roughly 77% seen once; the top ten hold approximately 16%. The sample was PBMCs or T cells enriched from blood (not recorded which). The source of these receptors is a woman aged 50 to 65 with acute COVID-19.

This clone occurred a few times. The rearrangement uses TRBV6-6 and TRBJ2-2; 7 bases line up with TRBD2. Germline-derived CDR1 and CDR2 are MNHNY and SVGAGI (reference sequence). Trimming cost V 6 bases and J 3 bases; bases outside gene matches: 7. The length of the CDR3 is 15 residues. The CDR3 is CASSLGGTDTGELFF. The CDR3 DNA reads as TGTGCCAGCAGCCTCGGGGGGACTGACACCGGGGAGCTGTTTTTT.

The chain has TRBV3-1 (or the pseudogene TRBV3-2) and TRBJ1-1; D remains unclear. V lost 1 base and J lost 1, with 7 bases in between. The germline CDR1 and CDR2 sequences are LGHDT and YNNKEL (reference sequence). This CDR3 comprises 14 residues. The CDR3 DNA is TGTGCCAGCAGCCAAGTTTCAGGGAACACTGAAGCTTTCTTT. Translating it yields CASSQVSGNTEAFF.

The chain combines TRBV28 with TRBJ1-3, with D possibly being TRBD1 (5 bases). The length of the CDR3 is 14 residues. V dropped 1 base and J dropped 8 bases, with 12 bases sitting between them. Germline V gene sequence: CDR1 MDHEN, CDR2 SYDVKM. CDR3 amino acids: CASSLLPGPHTIYF. For the CDR3, the DNA is TGTGCCAGCAGTTTATTGCCAGGGCCCCACACCATATATTTT.

This clone was found many times. This chain uses TRBV27 with TRBJ2-1; tentatively, D is TRBD1 (6 bases). Trimming shortened V by 4 bases and J by 7 bases, and 11 bases separated the two germline ends. CDR1 MNHEY and CDR2 SMNVEV come from the germline V gene (reference sequence). The CDR3 length is 13 residues. The CDR3 DNA sequence: TGTGCCAGCAGTTGGACAGTGGGGAATGAGCAGTTCTTC. Its translation is CASSWTVGNEQFF.

As regards this clone: This could be a read error, since a much larger clone is one nucleotide away. Other nucleotide sequences in the sample specify the same CDR3. The rearrangement joins TRBV2 to TRBJ1-5; D unclear. The CDR3 is made up of 13 amino acids. CDR1 SNHLY and CDR2 FYNNEI come from the germline V gene. The V end lost 3 bases, the J end lost 5 bases, and 8 bases lay between the germline ends. In DNA form, the CDR3 reads TGTGCCAGCAGTGAGGGCAGGTATCAGCCCCAGCATTTT. This encodes CASSEGRYQPQHF.

This clone was observed a single time. The V and J genes are TRBV5-4 and TRBJ1-2, with 8 bases identical to TRBD1. Germline CDR1 SGHNT, CDR2 YYREEE (reference sequence). The length of the CDR3 is 15 residues. V gave up 5 bases and J gave up 2 bases; unmatched junction bases: 8. CDR3 sequence reads: CASRIGQGRNYGYTF. In DNA form, the CDR3 reads TGTGCCAGCAGAATCGGACAGGGTCGGAACTATGGCTACACCTTC. The full variable domain, its missing parts supplied by reference TRBV5-4 and TRBJ1-2, is ETGVTQSPTHLIKTRGQQVTLRCSSQSGHNTVSWYQQALGQGPQFIFQYYREEENGRGNFPPRFSGLQFPNYSSELNVNALELDDSALYLCASRIGQGRNYGYTFGSGTRLTVV.

This rearrangement joins TRBV11-3 to TRBJ1-2; unclear D gene. Looked up from germline, CDR1 is SGHNT and CDR2 is YENEEA. Trimming stripped 0 bases from V and 5 bases from J, with 22 bases between. The CDR3 length is 18 residues. The CDR3 spells CASSLDGPRVIKPYGYTF. In nucleotides, the CDR3 is TGTGCCAGCAGCTTAGATGGGCCGAGGGTTATTAAGCCATATGGCTACACCTTC.

This clone was seen more than once but under ten times. The chain has TRBV6-5 and TRBJ1-5, with D possibly TRBD1 on 6 matching bases. V shed 6 bases and J shed 15 bases, with 24 bases lying between them. Per germline, CDR1 MNHEY and CDR2 SVGAGI. The CDR3 length is 14 residues. The CDR3 spells CASSMDVINQGWHF. The CDR3 DNA follows: TGTGCCAGCAGCATGGACGTGATCAATCAGGGGTGGCATTTT.

This rearrangement joins TRBV4-1 to TRBJ1-5; the D is unclear. This CDR3 has 15 residues. Per germline, CDR1 MGHRA and CDR2 YSYEKL. V lost 2 bases, J lost 0 bases, and 8 bases lay in between. The CDR3, as DNA: TGCGCCAGCAGCCAACAGGATTCTAGCAATCAGCCCCAGCATTTT. It specifies CASSQQDSSNQPQHF.

The chain combines TRBV6-5 with TRBJ1-1, with D possibly TRBD1 on 5 matching bases. V was trimmed by 2 bases and J by 5 bases, leaving 9 bases between them. The V gene's germline CDR1 is MNHEY and CDR2 SVGAGI. The CDR3 spans 13 residues. The CDR3 bases are TGTGCCAGCAGTTACAGGGAGGGGACTGAAGCTTTCTTT. The encoded protein is CASSYREGTEAFF.

J is TRBJ1-4 and V is TRBV19; perhaps TRBD1 as D (5 bases). The germline V gene encodes CDR1 LNHDA and CDR2 SQIVND (reference sequence). With 6 bases removed from V and 0 bases from J, the gap between germline ends came to 14 bases. The CDR3 loop spans 16 amino acids. The CDR3 is CASSERGGTTNEKLFF. CDR3 nucleotides: TGTGCCAGTAGCGAAAGGGGTGGTACAACTAATGAAAAACTGTTTTTT.

V is TRBV7-2 and J is TRBJ2-7; D is unresolved. In germline, CDR1 is SGHTA, CDR2 FQGNSA. Trimming stripped 3 bases from V and 0 bases from J, with 6 bases between. The CDR3 extends over 13 amino acids. The CDR3 nucleotides are TGTGCCAGCAGCTTTTCCAGCTCCTACGAGCAGTACGTC. It codes for CASSFSSSYEQYV.

The gene calls are TRBV4-3 and TRBJ1-2, with D maybe TRBD1 (5 bases). Trimming pared 2 bases from V and 7 bases from J, leaving 20 bases between. This CDR3 has 16 residues. Germline-derived CDR1 and CDR2 are LGHNA and YSLEER. The CDR3: CASSQRLVGRGGGYTF. Written as DNA, the CDR3 is TGCGCCAGCAGCCAACGTCTCGTGGGACGCGGGGGTGGCTACACCTTC.

This clone appeared a single time. The chain is built from TRBV15 and TRBJ2-3; possible D gene TRBD2, 6 bases. The CDR3 extends over 14 amino acids. Per the germline V gene, CDR1 is LNHNV and CDR2 is YYDKDF (reference sequence). V dropped 4 bases and J dropped 4 bases, with 12 bases sitting between them. CDR3 nucleotide sequence: TGTGCCACCAGCAACCGGGGGAGTGCAGATACGCAGTATTTT. Its translation: CATSNRGSADTQYF.

This clone was observed a few times. The chain couples TRBV18 to TRBJ2-7; 7 bases are shared with TRBD1. CDR1 is KGHSH and CDR2 is LQKENI in the germline V gene. The J segment lost 3 bases and the V segment lost 1 base, leaving 12 bases of the junction unmatched. The CDR3 loop spans 17 amino acids. The DNA for the CDR3 is TGTGCCAGCTCACCACAGCGAAGGGGGCCTTGGGACTACGAGCAGTACGTC. It yields the protein CASSPQRRGPWDYEQYV.

Of note for this clone: A read error may account for a junction end that differs from germline. The CDR3 spells CASSLAGAYNEQFF. In nucleotides, the CDR3 is TGTGCCAGCAGTTTAGCGGGGGCGTACAATGAGCAGTTCTTC. The chain uses TRBV7-6 and TRBJ2-1, with 9 bases identical to TRBD2. The germline V gene has CDR1 SGHVS and CDR2 FNYEAQ. The CDR3 has 14 amino acids.

V and J are TRBV28 and TRBJ1-2, with 10 bases that match TRBD1. The ends lost 6 bases at V and 8 bases at J; junction bases unmatched: 3. Per the germline V gene, CDR1 is MDHEN and CDR2 is SYDVKM. This CDR3 is 12 amino acids long. DNA of the CDR3: TGTGCCAGCAGGGGACAGGGGTGGGGCTACACCTTC. This codes for CASRGQGWGYTF.

The table lists this clone with a few counts. The chain combines TRBV28 with TRBJ1-1, with a weak D call TRBD1 (5 bases). Germline CDR1 MDHEN, CDR2 SYDVKM. The CDR3 spans 15 residues. Trimming pared 7 bases from V and 0 bases from J, leaving 15 bases between. Here the CDR3 DNA reads TGTGCCAGCACCACAGGAGCTTACATGAACACTGAAGCTTTCTTT. It encodes CASTTGAYMNTEAFF.

The rearrangement joins TRBV18 to TRBJ1-1, with TRBD1 as a possible D gene (5 bases). Deletions cut 5 bases from V and 4 bases from J, with 14 bases between. From germline, CDR1 is KGHSH and CDR2 LQKENI. The CDR3 covers 14 residues. Here the CDR3 reads CASSTDSLTTEAFF. For the CDR3, the DNA is TGTGCCAGCTCAACAGACAGTCTTACCACTGAAGCTTTCTTT.

This chain joins TRBV7-3 and TRBJ2-3; 7 bases are shared with TRBD2. J was trimmed by 2 bases and V by 0 bases; bases with no gene match: 2. CDR3 length equals 15 residues. Germline-derived CDR1 and CDR2 are SGHTA and FQGTGA. The DNA of the CDR3 is TGTGCCAGCAGCTTAACTAGCGGGTACACAGATACGCAGTATTTT. Translation gives CASSLTSGYTDTQYF.

The genes are TRBV7-2 and TRBJ2-3; D might be TRBD2 (6 bases). Germline-derived CDR1 and CDR2 are SGHTA and FQGNSA. Trimming took off 4 bases at V and 6 bases at J, with 17 bases between the two ends. This CDR3 spans 15 amino acids. CDR3 sequence reads: CASSSRARGGDTQYF. The CDR3 DNA reads TGTGCCAGCAGCTCGCGGGCCCGTGGAGGGGATACGCAGTATTTT. The complete variable domain, with remaining parts taken from reference TRBV7-2 and TRBJ2-3, reads GAGVSQSPSNKVTEKGKDVELRCDPISGHTALYWYRQSLGQGLEFLIYFQGNSAPDKSGLPSDRFSAERTGGSVSTLTIQRTQQEDSAVYLCASSSRARGGDTQYFGPGTRLTVL.

This chain links TRBV5-1 with TRBJ2-7, with a possible D match to TRBD1 (6 bases). V lost 7 bases and J lost 3, with 20 bases in between. The CDR3 extends over 15 amino acids. CDR1 and CDR2 from the germline V gene are SGHRS and YFSETQ. CDR3 nucleotide sequence: TGCGCCAGCCCCTGGACAGATAATCACTTCTACGAGCAGTACGTC. This translates into CASPWTDNHFYEQYV.

This clone appeared a single time. This chain connects TRBV12-3 or TRBV12-4 to TRBJ2-7, with D possibly TRBD2 on 5 matching bases. The CDR3 runs 12 residues. V lost 2 bases and J lost 9, with 11 bases in between. The CDR3 is CASSLTGLGQYV. The CDR3 bases are TGTGCCAGCAGTTTAACGGGGTTGGGGCAGTACGTC.

This sequence joins TRBV9 and TRBJ1-2; D is uncertain. The V gene lost 3 bases and the J gene lost 7 bases, with 7 bases spanning the gap. The CDR3 covers 11 residues. The germline gives CDR1 SGDLS, CDR2 YYNGEE. The CDR3 DNA sequence: TGTGCCAGCAGCGCCCAATCTGGCTACACCTTC. Protein product: CASSAQSGYTF.

For the CDR3, the DNA is TGTGCCAGCAGTAAGGGGGCGAGCAATCAGCCCCAGCATTTT. This encodes CASSKGASNQPQHF. The V and J genes are TRBV6-5 and TRBJ1-5; the match to TRBD1 covers 7 bases. Losses at the gene ends were 5 bases for V and 1 base for J; bases not matched to a gene: 2. This CDR3 is built from 14 residues. CDR1 MNHEY and CDR2 SVGAGI come from the germline V gene.

This clone was seen only a few times. The chain uses TRBV12-3 or TRBV12-4 and TRBJ1-2; the match to TRBD1 covers 7 bases. The CDR3 length is 12 residues. Trimming took 7 bases from V and 6 from J; bases not matched to a gene: 5. Here the CDR3 reads CASTEQGHGYTF. As DNA, the CDR3 is TGTGCCAGCACTGAACAGGGGCATGGCTACACCTTC.